This T cell receptor beta chain was identified in a study of T cell responses to AZD1222 COVID-19 vaccine. Note on this clone: A junction boundary mismatches the germline segment, possibly from a read error.

The repertoire was sequenced with immunoSEQ multiplex PCR; TCRdb's copy has only in-frame clones and lacks some. The profile shows 90,000 to 100,000 clones, 87% of them singletons. The germline CDR1 and CDR2 sequences are SGHRS and YFSETQ. The CDR3 is 15 residues long. This receptor was identified in an adult in good health. Sequencing was performed on peripheral blood, taken on day 0 of AZD1222 vaccination. This rearrangement joins TRBV5-1 to TRBJ2-1, with TRBD2 matching over 10 bases. The CDR3 bases are TGTGCCAGCAGCAAACTAGCGGGAATTAACAATGAGCAGTTCTTC. This sequence encodes CASSKLAGINNEQFF. Combining the CDR3 with reference TRBV5-1 and TRBJ2-1 gives the whole variable domain KAGVTQTPRYLIKTRGQQVTLSCSPISGHRSVSWYQQTPGQGLQFLFEYFSETQRNKGNFPGRFSGRQFSNSRSEMNVSTLELGDSALYLCASSKLAGINNEQFFGPGTRLTVL.